A single sample gave rise to the 10 T cell receptor beta chains below, sequenced in a study of PD-1 blockade in mismatch repair-deficient tumors. Only in-frame clones appear in the TCRdb table, and some are missing; sequencing was by immunoSEQ multiplex PCR. This table holds some 19,000 clones, around 80% found once. The sample here was PBMCs, taken 52 weeks after starting pembrolizumab. The receptors come from an adult with mismatch repair-deficient cancer.

CDR3 amino acids: CASSSTATDTQYF. CDR3 nucleotide sequence: TGTGCCAGCAGTTCGACTGCCACAGATACGCAGTATTTT. The rearrangement joins TRBV28 to TRBJ2-3; no clear D gene. V lost 4 bases to trimming and J lost 2 bases, with 7 bases between them. The germline gives CDR1 MDHEN, CDR2 SYDVKM. CDR3 length equals 13 residues.

This clone came up a few times. This chain joins TRBV2 and TRBJ1-2, with D hard to call. The CDR3 consists of 13 residues. Germline V CDR1 and CDR2: SNHLY, FYNNEI. The germline V and J ends were trimmed by 7 bases and 4 bases, with 13 bases remaining between them. In nucleotides, the CDR3 is TGTGCCAGCACGGGAGGGCCTGTCTATGGCTACACCTTC. It yields the protein CASTGGPVYGYTF.

This clone showed up just once. J is TRBJ1-2 and V is TRBV28; TRBD1 agrees at 8 bases. Germline CDR1 MDHEN, CDR2 SYDVKM. Losses at the gene ends were 4 bases for V and 8 bases for J; bases not matched to a gene: 6. The length of the CDR3 is 13 residues. CDR3 region: CASSWDRRVGYTF. In DNA, the CDR3 is TGTGCCAGCAGTTGGGACAGGCGAGTCGGCTACACCTTC.

The genes are TRBV5-1 and TRBJ2-1, with a weak D call TRBD2 (6 bases). Deletions cut 3 bases from V and 2 bases from J, with 12 bases between. The CDR3 consists of 15 residues. Per the germline V gene, CDR1 is SGHRS and CDR2 is YFSETQ. In DNA form, the CDR3 reads TGCGCCAGCAGCTCTGGGACTGGCACCTACAATGAGCAGTTCTTC. As protein: CASSSGTGTYNEQFF. Complete variable domain (other parts from reference TRBV5-1 and TRBJ2-1): KAGVTQTPRYLIKTRGQQVTLSCSPISGHRSVSWYQQTPGQGLQFLFEYFSETQRNKGNFPGRFSGRQFSNSRSEMNVSTLELGDSALYLCASSSGTGTYNEQFFGPGTRLTVL.

The V gene is TRBV5-1, the J gene TRBJ2-2; possible D gene TRBD2, 5 bases. V gave up 0 bases and J gave up 3 bases, with 12 bases separating them. The CDR3 is 16 residues long. Per germline, CDR1 SGHRS and CDR2 YFSETQ. The CDR3 sequence is CASSLAPVRDTGELFF. CDR3 sequence (DNA): TGCGCCAGCAGCTTGGCCCCAGTGAGGGACACCGGGGAGCTGTTTTTT.

This clone was seen just once. The CDR3 DNA reads TGTGCCTGGGGACCGTCAGGGGGTCAGCCCCAGCATTTT. It encodes CAWGPSGGQPQHF. V and J are TRBV30 and TRBJ1-5; TRBD1 matches at 7 bases. There are 13 residues in the CDR3. Germline loops: CDR1 GTSNPN, CDR2 SVGIG (reference sequence). Trimming took 5 bases from V and 6 from J; bases not matched to a gene: 7.

The CDR3 sequence is CASSIRNSPLHF. The CDR3 DNA reads TGTGCCAGTAGTATCCGGAATTCACCCCTCCACTTT. This chain joins TRBV19 and TRBJ1-6, with D unresolved. V lost 3 bases to trimming and J lost 7 bases, with 4 bases between them. CDR3 length equals 12 residues. The germline gives CDR1 LNHDA, CDR2 SQIVND (reference sequence).

This clone was observed once. The chain employs TRBV15 and TRBJ2-5, with 8 bases aligning to TRBD1. The germline gives CDR1 LNHNV, CDR2 YYDKDF (reference sequence). Germline trimming cut 3 bases from V and 4 bases from J; bases unmatched to any gene: 16. The CDR3 has 18 amino acids. DNA of the CDR3: TGTGCCACCAGCAGGGAACTCCCCCGCCGGACAGGGCGAGAGACCCAGTACTTC. It yields the protein CATSRELPRRTGRETQYF.

This rearrangement joins TRBV5-1 to TRBJ2-3; tentative D call: TRBD2 (6 bases). V lost 4 bases to trimming and J lost 2 bases, with 14 bases between them. CDR1 SGHRS and CDR2 YFSETQ come from the germline V gene. This CDR3 has 15 amino acids. CDR3 protein: CASSQLRGDTDTQYF. The CDR3 nucleotides read TGCGCCAGCAGCCAACTGCGGGGCGACACAGATACGCAGTATTTT.

V usage is TRBV28 and J usage is TRBJ2-3; 7 bases map to TRBD1. This CDR3 is built from 14 residues. CDR1 and CDR2 (germline): MDHEN, SYDVKM. V lost 3 bases, J lost 4 bases, and 4 bases stayed unmatched. The CDR3 spells CASSFDRVADTQYF. The CDR3 bases are TGTGCCAGCAGTTTTGACAGGGTGGCAGATACGCAGTATTTT.